The 15 T cell receptor beta chains below come from one sample, sequenced in a study of blood T cells in healthy people across ages. Combining a sample-barcoded 5' primer with a J-beta primer mix, a second PCR ran for roughly 7 to 11 cycles. TCRdb reanalysed the 5' RACE reads using MiXCR and keeps one entry per CDR3 protein. The table has about a million distinct CDR3 sequences, 35% to 40% seen once. Sample: blood. These receptors all stem from a man in his late teens or twenties in good health.

V is TRBV28 and J is TRBJ1-5; 7 nucleotides match TRBD1. Germline trimming cut 7 bases from V and 5 bases from J; bases unmatched to any gene: 5. This CDR3 comprises 13 residues. CDR1 is MDHEN, CDR2 SYDVKM, per germline. Here the CDR3 reads CASTEGAYQPQHF. CDR3 nucleotides: TGTGCCAGCACGGAGGGGGCTTATCAGCCCCAGCATTTT.

A remark on this clonotype: Sequence at one end of the junction differs from germline and may be a read error. This rearrangement joins TRBV7-9 to TRBJ1-2, with TRBD1 identical over 11 bases. CDR1 is SEHNR and CDR2 is FQNEAQ in the germline V gene (reference sequence). CDR3 length equals 18 residues. Written as DNA, the CDR3 is TGTTCCAGCAGCTTAGTCCCGTTGGACAGGGGGCAAGGCTATGGCTACACCTTC. It is translated as CSSSLVPLDRGQGYGYTF.

This clonotype was picked up a small number of times. The gene calls are TRBV7-8 and TRBJ1-5, with TRBD1 matching over 7 bases. This CDR3 is built from 16 residues. J was trimmed by 5 bases and V by 0 bases; bases with no gene match: 7. CDR1 is SGHVS, CDR2 FQNEAQ, per germline. CDR3 region: CASSLAKWDSHQPQHF. The CDR3 coding sequence is TGTGCCAGCAGCTTAGCGAAGTGGGACAGCCATCAGCCCCAGCATTTT.

The CDR3 DNA follows: TGCAGTGCTATCAGACCGTTAGGATATGGCTACACCTTC. Translation: CSAIRPLGYGYTF. The V gene is TRBV20-1, the J gene TRBJ1-2; D remains ambiguous. V was pared by 4 bases and J by 5 bases, with 14 bases between. From germline, CDR1 is DFQATT and CDR2 SNEGSKA (reference sequence). This CDR3 is built from 13 residues.

As to this clonotype: One end of the junction varies from germline; a read error may be responsible. V and J are TRBV6-5 and TRBJ2-7; D unclear. Germline V gives CDR1 MNHEY, CDR2 SVGAGI. The length of the CDR3 is 13 residues. As DNA, the CDR3 is TGTGCCAGCAGTGACTCCCCAGCCTACGAGCAGTACTTC. This codes for CASSDSPAYEQYF.

This sequence joins TRBV20-1 and TRBJ1-5; D gene ambiguous. V lost 2 bases and J lost 5, with 22 bases in between. Germline V gives CDR1 DFQATT, CDR2 SNEGSKA (reference sequence). The length of the CDR3 is 17 residues. As DNA, the CDR3 is TGCAGTGCTAGAATTCCACGACGGGCGGAAGGGTATCAGCCCCAGCATTTT. Protein sequence: CSARIPRRAEGYQPQHF.

This clonotype has only a few counts. The gene calls are TRBV5-1 and TRBJ1-4, with 8 nucleotides matching TRBD1. The germline V gene has CDR1 SGHRS and CDR2 YFSETQ. The CDR3 runs to 15 residues. V shed 4 bases and J 7 bases; nucleotides not matched to a gene: 9. CDR3 nucleotides: TGCGCCAGCAGCCTCTCACAGGACAGGGCTGAAAAACTGTTTTTT. As protein: CASSLSQDRAEKLFF.

The chain employs TRBV2 and TRBJ2-1; 11 bases align to TRBD2. V lost 2 bases, J lost 3 bases, and 3 bases stayed unmatched. CDR3 length: 16 amino acids. The germline CDR1 and CDR2 sequences are SNHLY and FYNNEI. In DNA form, the CDR3 reads TGTGCCAGCAGTGAAACTCTAGCGGGGGGCTACAATGAGCAGTTCTTC. Protein: CASSETLAGGYNEQFF.

This clonotype has just a few counts. The chain is built from TRBV20-1 and TRBJ2-1; D remains unclear. With 3 bases removed from V and 8 bases from J, the gap between germline ends came to 17 bases. Germline values: CDR1 DFQATT, CDR2 SNEGSKA (reference sequence). CDR3 size: 14 residues. CDR3 DNA sequence: TGCAGTGCTAGGCCGGGTCCCCCTGGGGATGAGCAGTTCTTC. This encodes CSARPGPPGDEQFF.

The genes are TRBV6-2 or TRBV6-3 and TRBJ2-2; D is unclear. Trimming removed 5 bases at V and 1 base at J, with 14 bases between. Germline V gives CDR1 MNHEY, CDR2 SVGEGT. The CDR3 extends over 16 amino acids. The CDR3 region is CASSATGPRNTGELFF. CDR3 nucleotides: TGTGCCAGCAGTGCTACCGGGCCTCGGAACACCGGGGAGCTGTTTTTT.

CDR3 DNA sequence: TGTGCCAGCAGTCCACCGGGACTAGGGGGTCATGAGCAGTACTTC. This gives the protein CASSPPGLGGHEQYF. The genes are TRBV6-6 and TRBJ2-5; 8 bases fit TRBD2. CDR3 length: 15 amino acids. V lost 5 bases and J lost 11; bases outside the gene matches: 16. Per the germline V gene, CDR1 is MNHNY and CDR2 is SVGAGI (reference sequence).

This clonotype has ten or more counts. The rearrangement links TRBV7-2 to TRBJ1-5; unclear D gene. Germline V gives CDR1 SGHTA, CDR2 FQGNSA. The CDR3 is 15 amino acids. Trimming took off 1 base at V and 3 bases at J, with 10 bases between the two ends. The chain's CDR3 is CASSLESTLNQPQHF. CDR3 coding DNA: TGTGCCAGCAGCTTAGAAAGCACCCTCAATCAGCCCCAGCATTTT.

V usage is TRBV29-1 and J usage is TRBJ2-1; 10 bases align to TRBD2. Germline CDR1 reads SQVTM; CDR2 reads ANQGSEA. V was pared by 5 bases and J by 7 bases, with 8 bases of the junction left unmatched. This CDR3 is 14 amino acids long. In nucleotides, the CDR3 is TGCAGCGTTTTCCTAGCGGGGGTGGAAAATGAGCAGTTCTTC. Translated, it gives CSVFLAGVENEQFF.

The rearrangement links TRBV14 to TRBJ2-2; 8 nucleotides line up with TRBD2. The CDR3 has 16 amino acids. CDR1 is SGHDN, CDR2 FVKESK, per germline. Trimming at V came to 4 bases and at J to 4 bases, leaving 8 bases not matched to a gene. CDR3 sequence reads: CASSPGILAGTGELFF. The CDR3 DNA reads TGTGCCAGCAGCCCGGGAATCCTAGCGGGCACCGGGGAGCTGTTTTTT.

This rearrangement joins TRBV20-1 to TRBJ2-3; D ambiguous. Germline CDR1 is DFQATT and CDR2 is SNEGSKA (reference sequence). V gave up 3 bases and J gave up 1 base, with 11 bases separating them. There are 14 residues in the CDR3. In DNA form, the CDR3 reads TGCAGTGCTAGGCCTTACCTCCGCACAGATACGCAGTATTTT. It encodes CSARPYLRTDTQYF.